This TCR beta chain was profiled in a study of T-cell memory formation after mild COVID-19. Study observations and caveats: The appearance of some responding clones in pre-infection memory suggested that cross-reactive memory joined.

This clonotype showed up just a few times. Its cognate antigen is unknown. TCRdb independently ran MiXCR on the 5' RACE reads; one entry per CDR3 protein. The repertoire has around 320,000 distinct CDR3 sequences, 13% to 15% of them found once; the top ten carry around a fifth. Looked up from germline, CDR1 is DFQATT and CDR2 is SNEGSKA (reference sequence). Trimming took 5 bases from V and 9 from J; bases not matched to a gene: 19. This CDR3 contains 16 residues. This receptor was taken from a man aged 18 to 30 who had mild COVID-19 (a few samples of this study predate the infection). Cell type and time point are not known. The chain is built from TRBV20-1 and TRBJ2-1; TRBD1 matches at 7 bases. The sequencing input was PBMCs or a T cell subset sorted from them (not recorded which). In DNA form, the CDR3 reads TGCAGTGCTCGGGGAAAACAGAGGGGGCGACTGAGTGAGCAGTTCTTC. Its protein is CSARGKQRGRLSEQFF.